Listed below are T cell receptor beta chains from one sample, sequenced in a study of blood T cell repertoires in COVID-19. TCRdb's table, derived via immunoSEQ multiplex PCR, lists solely in-frame clones and lacks some. This table has about 50,000 clones, about 76% appearing once. The sequencing input was peripheral blood. The receptors were gathered from a woman older than 75 with COVID-19, enrolled during active disease. The CDR3 runs from the conserved cysteine through the conserved F or W. The order of the fields is V gene, clone size, D gene, J gene, CDR3 DNA, CDR3 protein. D genes are given only for firm matches. Clone size, where shown, is once, few, many, or a class for clones that have expanded.

v_gene: TRBV4-2
abundance: .
d_gene: TRBD2
j_gene: TRBJ2-7
CDR3nt: TGTGCCAGCAGCCAAGGGACTAGCGGGCTCTACGAGCAGTACTTC
CDR3aa: CASSQGTSGLYEQYF

v_gene: TRBV5-8
abundance: once
d_gene: .
j_gene: TRBJ2-7
CDR3nt: TGTGCCAGCAGCTTTAACAGGGTGTCCTACGAGCAGTACTTC
CDR3aa: CASSFNRVSYEQYF

v_gene: TRBV24-1
abundance: .
d_gene: .
j_gene: TRBJ2-5
CDR3nt: TGTGCCACCAGTGATTTTCGGGAGACCCAGTACTTC
CDR3aa: CATSDFRETQYF

v_gene: TRBV4-1
abundance: .
d_gene: TRBD2
j_gene: TRBJ2-7
CDR3nt: TGCGCCAGCAGCCATCCCGGGAGGAGCTCCTACGAGCAGTACTTC
CDR3aa: CASSHPGRSSYEQYF

v_gene: TRBV27
abundance: .
d_gene: .
j_gene: TRBJ2-5
CDR3nt: TGTGCCAGCAGTTTAAAGACAGAACAAGAGACCCAGTACTTC
CDR3aa: CASSLKTEQETQYF

v_gene: TRBV27
abundance: .
d_gene: TRBD1
j_gene: TRBJ2-5
CDR3nt: TGTGCCAGCAGTCCTGGGACAGAAGAGACCCAGTACTTC
CDR3aa: CASSPGTEETQYF

v_gene: TRBV18
abundance: .
d_gene: TRBD2
j_gene: TRBJ2-7
CDR3nt: TGTGCCAGCTCACCCCTGCCGTGGACTAGCGGCAAGGGGTCTTCCGAGCAGTACTTC
CDR3aa: CASSPLPWTSGKGSSEQYF

v_gene: TRBV7-2
abundance: .
d_gene: TRBD1
j_gene: TRBJ2-1
CDR3nt: TGTGCCAGCAGCTTAAACACAGGGGGGTTGAATGAGCAGTTCTTC
CDR3aa: CASSLNTGGLNEQFF

v_gene: TRBV27
abundance: .
d_gene: .
j_gene: TRBJ2-1
CDR3nt: TGTGCCAGCAGCCCAGAGGCTAGTGGTAGGAATGAGCAGTTCTTC
CDR3aa: CASSPEASGRNEQFF

v_gene: TRBV7-9
abundance: .
d_gene: TRBD1
j_gene: TRBJ2-5
CDR3nt: TGTGCCAGCAGCAAAGGACAGGGAATGAACCAGTACTTC
CDR3aa: CASSKGQGMNQYF

v_gene: TRBV28
abundance: few
d_gene: .
j_gene: TRBJ1-3
CDR3nt: TGTGCCAGCAGCGTTCGGGGAAACACCATATATTTT
CDR3aa: CASSVRGNTIYF

v_gene: TRBV5-4
abundance: .
d_gene: TRBD1
j_gene: TRBJ1-4
CDR3nt: TGTGCCAGCAGCCCGGGACAGGAGCAGGAAAAACTGTTTTTT
CDR3aa: CASSPGQEQEKLFF

v_gene: TRBV6-6
abundance: medium-sized
d_gene: TRBD1
j_gene: TRBJ1-1
CDR3nt: TGTGCCAGCAGCTCGGACAGGGCCGCTCAAGCTTTCTTT
CDR3aa: CASSSDRAAQAFF

v_gene: TRBV19
abundance: .
d_gene: TRBD2
j_gene: TRBJ2-1
CDR3nt: TGTGCCAGTAGTGTGACTAGCGGGGCCTACAATGAGCAGTTCTTC
CDR3aa: CASSVTSGAYNEQFF

v_gene: TRBV9
abundance: .
d_gene: TRBD2
j_gene: TRBJ2-3
CDR3nt: TGTGCCAGCAGCCCAGGGACTAGCGGGAGGAGGACAGATACGCAGTATTTT
CDR3aa: CASSPGTSGRRTDTQYF

v_gene: TRBV12-5
abundance: .
d_gene: TRBD2
j_gene: TRBJ2-7
CDR3nt: TGTGCTAGTGGGTTGGAAGCGGGAGGTCTCTACGAGCAGTACTTC
CDR3aa: CASGLEAGGLYEQYF

v_gene: TRBV5-1
abundance: .
d_gene: TRBD2
j_gene: TRBJ2-1
CDR3nt: TGCGCCAGCAGCGGCGGACCCCTAGCGGGAGGGGGCAATGAGCAGTTCTTC
CDR3aa: CASSGGPLAGGGNEQFF

v_gene: TRBV7-9
abundance: .
d_gene: TRBD2
j_gene: TRBJ2-1
CDR3nt: TGTGCCAGCAGCTGGTTAGCGGGAGTCTCCTACAATGAGCAGTTCTTC
CDR3aa: CASSWLAGVSYNEQFF

v_gene: TRBV9
abundance: few
d_gene: TRBD2
j_gene: TRBJ2-7
CDR3nt: TGTGCCAGCAGCGTAGCTGAACTAGCGGGAGGGGAGCAGTACTTC
CDR3aa: CASSVAELAGGEQYF

v_gene: TRBV18
abundance: .
d_gene: TRBD2
j_gene: TRBJ2-7
CDR3nt: TGTGCCAGCTCACTTGGTCCGGGAGGCCGGACCTACGAGCAGTACTTC
CDR3aa: CASSLGPGGRTYEQYF

v_gene: TRBV4-1
abundance: few
d_gene: TRBD2
j_gene: TRBJ2-1
CDR3nt: TGCGCCAGCAGCCAAGTCGGTCTAGCGGATCCTTACAATGAGCAGTTCTTC
CDR3aa: CASSQVGLADPYNEQFF

v_gene: TRBV4-1
abundance: .
d_gene: TRBD2
j_gene: TRBJ2-2
CDR3nt: TGCGCCAGCAGCCCTCAAGGAGCGGGATCTGTCGGGGAGCTGTTTTTT
CDR3aa: CASSPQGAGSVGELFF

v_gene: TRBV7-2
abundance: .
d_gene: .
j_gene: TRBJ1-3
CDR3nt: TGTGCCAGCAGCTTAGGAGCGGGTCTCTCTGGAAACACCATATATTTT
CDR3aa: CASSLGAGLSGNTIYF

v_gene: TRBV4-1
abundance: .
d_gene: .
j_gene: TRBJ2-5
CDR3nt: TGCGCCAGCAGCCCCTTCGGGGGAGCGGAGACCCAGTACTTC
CDR3aa: CASSPFGGAETQYF

v_gene: TRBV28
abundance: .
d_gene: TRBD1
j_gene: TRBJ1-1
CDR3nt: TGTGCCAGCAGTTTGTACAGGGGGGGGCTGGAAGCTTTCTTT
CDR3aa: CASSLYRGGLEAFF

v_gene: TRBV3-1/TRBV3-2
abundance: .
d_gene: .
j_gene: TRBJ1-3
CDR3nt: TGTGCCAGCAGCCATTCGGACACCATATATTTT
CDR3aa: CASSHSDTIYF

v_gene: TRBV4-1
abundance: .
d_gene: .
j_gene: TRBJ2-7
CDR3nt: TGCGCCAGCAGAGCGACCAATGGCGAGCAGTACTTC
CDR3aa: CASRATNGEQYF

v_gene: TRBV12-3/TRBV12-4
abundance: .
d_gene: .
j_gene: TRBJ1-1
CDR3nt: TGTGCCGCGAACCCGCAATCGAACACTGAAGCTTTCTTT
CDR3aa: CAANPQSNTEAFF

v_gene: TRBV30
abundance: .
d_gene: TRBD1
j_gene: TRBJ1-2
CDR3nt: TGTGCCTGGATTCCCCAGACAGGGAACTATGGCTACACCTTC
CDR3aa: CAWIPQTGNYGYTF

v_gene: TRBV7-9
abundance: few
d_gene: TRBD1
j_gene: TRBJ1-4
CDR3nt: TGTGCCAGCAGCCCCCTGGCCGGAGGGGGCATCCCTAATGAAAAACTGTTTTTT
CDR3aa: CASSPLAGGGIPNEKLFF

v_gene: TRBV7-2
abundance: .
d_gene: .
j_gene: TRBJ1-3
CDR3nt: TGTGCCAGCAGCTTAGGGGGGGGCCTTGGAAACACCATATATTTT
CDR3aa: CASSLGGGLGNTIYF

v_gene: TRBV14
abundance: once
d_gene: .
j_gene: TRBJ1-1
CDR3nt: TGTGCCAGCAGGCGTGGGAACACTGAAGCTTTCTTT
CDR3aa: CASRRGNTEAFF

v_gene: TRBV5-1
abundance: .
d_gene: TRBD1
j_gene: TRBJ2-2
CDR3nt: TGCGCCAGCAGCCCAGAAGGGACAGCAAGGGCCCTGGACACCGGGGAGCTGTTTTTT
CDR3aa: CASSPEGTARALDTGELFF

v_gene: TRBV27
abundance: .
d_gene: .
j_gene: TRBJ1-5
CDR3nt: TGTGCCAGCCGAGGGTATAGCAATCAGCCCCAGCATTTT
CDR3aa: CASRGYSNQPQHF

v_gene: TRBV5-1
abundance: .
d_gene: TRBD1
j_gene: TRBJ2-7
CDR3nt: TGCGCCAGCAGCAAGGACAGGGAGACCTCCTACGAGCAGTACTTC
CDR3aa: CASSKDRETSYEQYF

v_gene: TRBV6-1
abundance: .
d_gene: .
j_gene: TRBJ2-1
CDR3nt: TGTGCCAGCAGTGAACCCGACAGCCGCTCCTACAATGAGCAGTTCTTC
CDR3aa: CASSEPDSRSYNEQFF

v_gene: TRBV28
abundance: .
d_gene: .
j_gene: TRBJ1-5
CDR3nt: TGTGCCAGCAGTTTCCCTCTCGACACCAGTAGCAATCAGCCCCAGCATTTT
CDR3aa: CASSFPLDTSSNQPQHF

v_gene: TRBV5-1
abundance: .
d_gene: .
j_gene: TRBJ2-3
CDR3nt: TGCGCCAGCAGCGCCCTCGAGCGGGGCACAGATACGCAGTATTTT
CDR3aa: CASSALERGTDTQYF

v_gene: TRBV6-4
abundance: once
d_gene: .
j_gene: TRBJ1-2
CDR3nt: TGTGCCAGCAGTGACTCCGAAGGGGATGGCTACACCTTC
CDR3aa: CASSDSEGDGYTF

v_gene: TRBV6-1
abundance: .
d_gene: .
j_gene: TRBJ2-7
CDR3nt: TGTGCCAGCAGTGAAAACTACGGGATCGGCGAGCAGTACTTC
CDR3aa: CASSENYGIGEQYF

v_gene: TRBV19
abundance: .
d_gene: .
j_gene: TRBJ1-2
CDR3nt: TGTGCCAGTAACCGGGACACCTACTTCATCTATGGCTACACCTTC
CDR3aa: CASNRDTYFIYGYTF

v_gene: TRBV14
abundance: .
d_gene: .
j_gene: TRBJ1-6
CDR3nt: TGTGCCAGCAGCCAAGCGTCAGGGCGTTCACCCCTCCACTTT
CDR3aa: CASSQASGRSPLHF

v_gene: TRBV18
abundance: .
d_gene: .
j_gene: TRBJ1-1
CDR3nt: TGTGCCAGCTCACCGTGGGGGCCTAGGGCTTTCTTT
CDR3aa: CASSPWGPRAFF

v_gene: TRBV7-8
abundance: .
d_gene: TRBD1
j_gene: TRBJ2-7
CDR3nt: TGTGCCAGCAGCACTTTGACAGGGGGCTACGAGCAGTACTTC
CDR3aa: CASSTLTGGYEQYF

v_gene: TRBV4-1
abundance: .
d_gene: TRBD1
j_gene: TRBJ2-5
CDR3nt: TGCGCCAGCAGCCAGGACAGGACGGAGACCCAGTACTTC
CDR3aa: CASSQDRTETQYF

v_gene: TRBV2
abundance: .
d_gene: .
j_gene: TRBJ1-6
CDR3nt: TGTGCCAGCATGGACAGTTTTCATAATTCCCCCCTCCACTTT
CDR3aa: CASMDSFHNSPLHF

v_gene: TRBV5-1
abundance: .
d_gene: TRBD2
j_gene: TRBJ2-3
CDR3nt: TGCGCCACCTCCGTTTCCGGGAGGGCAGATACGCAGTATTTT
CDR3aa: CATSVSGRADTQYF

v_gene: TRBV18
abundance: .
d_gene: TRBD1
j_gene: TRBJ1-5
CDR3nt: TGTGCCAGCTCACCAGGGACAGGATATAGCAATCAGCCCCAGCATTTT
CDR3aa: CASSPGTGYSNQPQHF

v_gene: TRBV9
abundance: once
d_gene: TRBD1
j_gene: TRBJ2-6
CDR3nt: TGTGCCAGCAGCGCGACAGGGCTGGAGGCCAACGTCCTGACTTTC
CDR3aa: CASSATGLEANVLTF